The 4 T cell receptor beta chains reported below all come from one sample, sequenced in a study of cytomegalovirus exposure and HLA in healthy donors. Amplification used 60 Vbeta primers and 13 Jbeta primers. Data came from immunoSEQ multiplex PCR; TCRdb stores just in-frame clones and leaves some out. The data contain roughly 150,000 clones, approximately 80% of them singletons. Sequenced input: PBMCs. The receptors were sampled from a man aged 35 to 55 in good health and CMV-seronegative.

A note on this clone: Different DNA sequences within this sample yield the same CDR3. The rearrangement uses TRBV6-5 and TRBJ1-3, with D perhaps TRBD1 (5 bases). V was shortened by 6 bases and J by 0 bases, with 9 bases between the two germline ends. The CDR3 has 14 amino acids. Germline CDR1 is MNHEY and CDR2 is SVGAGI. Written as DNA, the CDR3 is TGTGCCAGCAGCTGGGGCACCTCTGGAAACACCATATATTTT. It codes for CASSWGTSGNTIYF.

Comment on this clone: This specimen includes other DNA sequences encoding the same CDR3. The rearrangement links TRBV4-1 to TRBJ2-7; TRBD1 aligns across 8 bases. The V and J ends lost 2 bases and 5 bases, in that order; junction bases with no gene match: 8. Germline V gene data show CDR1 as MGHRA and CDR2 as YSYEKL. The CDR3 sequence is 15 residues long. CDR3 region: CASSQITGGSDEQYF. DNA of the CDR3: TGCGCCAGCAGCCAAATTACAGGGGGTTCTGACGAGCAGTACTTC.

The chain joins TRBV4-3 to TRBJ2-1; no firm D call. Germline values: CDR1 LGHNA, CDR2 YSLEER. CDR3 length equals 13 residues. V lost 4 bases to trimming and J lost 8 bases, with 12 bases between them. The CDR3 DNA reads TGCGCCAGCAGCCCCCGAGGAGATCATGAGCAGTTCTTC. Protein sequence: CASSPRGDHEQFF.

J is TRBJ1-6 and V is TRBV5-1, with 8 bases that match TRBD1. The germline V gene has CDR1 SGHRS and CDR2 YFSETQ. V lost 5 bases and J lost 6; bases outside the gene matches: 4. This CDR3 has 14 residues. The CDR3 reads CASRLGQGNSPLHF. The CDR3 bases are TGCGCCAGCAGACTCGGACAGGGTAATTCACCCCTCCACTTT.